Following are 30 T cell receptor beta chains from one sample sequenced in a study of blood T cells in healthy people across ages. Alongside a J-beta primer mix, a sample-barcoded 5' primer served in a second PCR lasting about 7 to 11 cycles. TCRdb redid the calling of the 5' RACE reads with MiXCR, one entry per CDR3 protein. There are approximately 1,000,000 distinct CDR3 sequences in the sample; around two fifths occur only once, and over 10% lies in the top ten. What was sequenced was blood. Receptors originate from a young man in good health.

This clonotype appeared a few times. The chain employs TRBV6-1 and TRBJ1-4; maybe TRBD1 (6 bases). The V end was cut by 7 bases, the J end by 4 bases, with 13 bases between. CDR1 is MNHNS, CDR2 SASEGT, per germline. The CDR3 length is 14 residues. CDR3 nucleotides: TGTGCCAGCAATCTACAGGGAGTTAATGAAAAACTGTTTTTT. Translating gives CASNLQGVNEKLFF.

This sequence joins TRBV19 and TRBJ2-1; 7 nucleotides align to TRBD2. Per the germline V gene, CDR1 is LNHDA and CDR2 is SQIVND (reference sequence). This CDR3 has 13 residues. Trimming cost V 4 bases and J 13 bases; bases outside gene matches: 10. CDR3 nucleotides: TGTGCCAGTAGTAAACTAGCGCCCGGGGATCAGTTCTTC. Translating it yields CASSKLAPGDQFF. Supplemented by reference TRBV19 and TRBJ2-1, the full variable domain reads DGGITQSPKYLFRKEGQNVTLSCEQNLNHDAMYWYRQDPGQGLRLIYYSQIVNDFQKGDIAEGYSVSREKKESFPLTVTSAQKNPTAFYLCASSKLAPGDQFFGPGTRLTVL.

The chain joins TRBV12-5 to TRBJ2-1; D is uncertain. The length of the CDR3 is 13 residues. Germline V lookup: CDR1 LGHNT, CDR2 FRNRAP. V dropped 6 bases and J dropped 8 bases, with 14 bases sitting between them. DNA for the CDR3: TGTGCTAGTGGCCTGGTGATGGCCGATGAGCAGTTCTTC. Translated, it gives CASGLVMADEQFF.

This clonotype occurred a few times. V and J are TRBV23-1 and TRBJ2-1; a weak D match, TRBD2 (6 bases). TRBV23-1 is an open reading frame, and its role is uncertain. The CDR3 extends over 15 amino acids. The germline V and J ends were trimmed by 9 bases and 6 bases, with 21 bases remaining between them. This CDR3 is CASNAAGRGFNEQFF. CDR3 sequence (DNA): TGCGCCAGTAACGCTGCAGGTCGGGGGTTCAATGAGCAGTTCTTC.

This clonotype was seen just once. This chain uses TRBV29-1 with TRBJ1-2, with 7 bases aligning to TRBD1. CDR3 length: 13 amino acids. V shed 4 bases, J shed 3 bases, and the junction held 5 bases outside the gene matches. The V gene's germline CDR1 is SQVTM and CDR2 ANQGSEA. CDR3 sequence reads: CSVGKGQDYGYTF. As DNA, the CDR3 is TGCAGCGTTGGTAAAGGACAGGACTATGGCTACACCTTC.

This clonotype was seen a single time. The chain has TRBV30 and TRBJ2-5; 10 bases match TRBD1. After removal of 0 bases from V and 3 bases from J, the junction contained 1 base not matched to a gene. The germline gives CDR1 GTSNPN, CDR2 SVGIG (reference sequence). The CDR3 runs 14 residues. The chain's CDR3 is CAWSVGTGEETQYF. The CDR3 region has the DNA TGTGCCTGGAGTGTCGGGACAGGGGAAGAGACCCAGTACTTC.

The chain couples TRBV29-1 to TRBJ2-3; no definite D call. CDR1 is SQVTM, CDR2 ANQGSEA, per germline. The CDR3 contains 11 residues. The ends were cut back, 7 bases at V and 6 bases at J, with 11 bases in the middle. The CDR3 coding sequence is TGCAGCGGTCCGCTAGGTGATACGCAGTATTTT. Translation gives CSGPLGDTQYF.

The rearrangement uses TRBV14 and TRBJ2-1; 13 positions agree with TRBD2. Germline V lookup: CDR1 SGHDN, CDR2 FVKESK. V was pared by 1 base and J by 6 bases, with 9 bases of the junction left unmatched. The length of the CDR3 is 18 residues. The CDR3 sequence: CASSQGRLAGGRANEQFF. The CDR3 DNA follows: TGTGCCAGCAGCCAAGGTAGACTAGCGGGGGGTCGCGCCAATGAGCAGTTCTTC.

This clonotype was observed a handful of times. The chain joins TRBV7-9 to TRBJ1-4; D not certain. CDR1 is SEHNR and CDR2 is FQNEAQ in the germline V gene (reference sequence). Trimming removed 0 bases at V and 8 bases at J, with 19 bases between. The CDR3 contains 17 residues. The CDR3 reads CASSLAWSGSGIEKLFF. The CDR3 nucleotides are TGTGCCAGCAGCTTAGCCTGGTCCGGGTCTGGCATCGAAAAACTGTTTTTT.

This clonotype was observed a handful of times. The rearrangement joins TRBV7-2 to TRBJ2-7; D is uncertain. This CDR3 has 14 amino acids. V lost 1 base to trimming and J lost 2 bases, with 9 bases between them. Germline V gene lookup returns CDR1 SGHTA and CDR2 FQGNSA. CDR3 nucleotide sequence: TGTGCCAGCAGCTTAGATCCAGGACCCTACGAGCAGTACTTC. Translation: CASSLDPGPYEQYF.

The table lists this clonotype with a few counts. The V and J genes are TRBV4-3 and TRBJ2-7; D not certain. This CDR3 is 15 amino acids long. CDR1 LGHNA and CDR2 YSLEER come from the germline V gene. V shed 4 bases and J shed 0 bases, with 13 bases lying between them. The CDR3 nucleotides are TGCGCCAGCAGCCTCTATGTGCTAGGCTCCTACGAGCAGTACTTC. Amino acid sequence: CASSLYVLGSYEQYF.

The chain links TRBV12-3 or TRBV12-4 to TRBJ2-1; 9 nucleotides line up with TRBD2. Trimming cost V 6 bases and J 3 bases; bases outside gene matches: 3. The CDR3 loop spans 14 amino acids. The CDR3 DNA reads as TGTGCCAGCAGCTCGCGGGGGGGCTACAATGAGCAGTTCTTC. It specifies CASSSRGGYNEQFF.

The rearrangement uses TRBV6-6 and TRBJ1-1, with D maybe TRBD1 (5 bases). The CDR3 has 14 residues. Trimming cost V 7 bases and J 4 bases, with 16 bases left between them. Germline V lookup: CDR1 MNHNY, CDR2 SVGAGI (reference sequence). The CDR3 DNA is TGTGCCAGCACCTTTCCGGGGGATGGCACTGAAGCTTTCTTT. It is translated as CASTFPGDGTEAFF.

The rearrangement joins TRBV27 to TRBJ2-1; 9 nucleotides agree with TRBD1. The end of the DNA aligns better with TRBJ2-7, so the J call may be wrong. This CDR3 has 17 residues. CDR1 and CDR2 (germline): MNHEY, SMNVEV (reference sequence). CDR3 in amino acids: CASSLWDRVGMRNEQYF. The CDR3 bases are TGTGCCAGCAGTTTGTGGGACAGGGTGGGCATGAGGAATGAGCAGTACTTC.

This clonotype was counted a few times. This sequence joins TRBV6-2 or TRBV6-3 and TRBJ2-1; no definite D call. Germline CDR1 reads MNHEY; CDR2 reads SVGEGT. The V end was cut by 2 bases, the J end by 10 bases, with 9 bases between. This CDR3 spans 12 amino acids. This CDR3 is CASSYAVREQFF. DNA of the CDR3: TGTGCCAGCAGTTACGCAGTGAGGGAGCAGTTCTTC.

The rearrangement links TRBV7-8 to TRBJ2-1, with 7 bases fitting TRBD1. CDR1 and CDR2 from the germline V gene are SGHVS and FQNEAQ. The CDR3 is 15 amino acids. V lost 5 bases and J lost 0; bases outside the gene matches: 4. The CDR3 nucleotides are TGTGCCAGCAGCGAGACAGGGCGCTCCTACAATGAGCAGTTCTTC. It specifies CASSETGRSYNEQFF.

This sequence joins TRBV18 and TRBJ1-1; maybe TRBD1 (6 bases). The CDR3 consists of 13 residues. Germline V gene lookup returns CDR1 KGHSH and CDR2 LQKENI. V gave up 8 bases and J gave up 1 base, with 11 bases separating them. This CDR3 is CASANRENTEAFF. The CDR3 DNA sequence: TGTGCCAGCGCAAACAGGGAGAACACTGAAGCTTTCTTT.

The chain uses TRBV5-1 and TRBJ1-4, with D perhaps TRBD1 (5 bases). With 4 bases removed from V and 13 bases from J, the gap between germline ends came to 23 bases. The CDR3 is 15 amino acids. The germline CDR1 and CDR2 sequences are SGHRS and YFSETQ. CDR3 coding DNA: TGCGCCAGCAGCGCAGAGGGTGCAGGGCCGGGCATACTGTTTTTT. Amino acids: CASSAEGAGPGILFF. Supplemented by reference TRBV5-1 and TRBJ1-4, the full variable domain reads KAGVTQTPRYLIKTRGQQVTLSCSPISGHRSVSWYQQTPGQGLQFLFEYFSETQRNKGNFPGRFSGRQFSNSRSEMNVSTLELGDSALYLCASSAEGAGPGILFFGSGTQLSVL.

The V gene is TRBV6-5, the J gene TRBJ2-1; 12 positions match TRBD2. V lost 6 bases and J lost 4; bases outside the gene matches: 7. The CDR3 extends over 16 amino acids. Germline V lookup: CDR1 MNHEY, CDR2 SVGAGI. The CDR3 region has the DNA TGTGCCAGCAGGCCGGATCTAGCGGGGGGGTACAATGAGCAGTTCTTC. Amino acid sequence: CASRPDLAGGYNEQFF.

Here the CDR3 reads CSSNGQGDTEAFF. Here the CDR3 DNA reads TGCAGTTCAAACGGACAGGGGGACACTGAAGCTTTCTTT. The V and J genes are TRBV20-1 and TRBJ1-1; 10 bases are a match to TRBD1. The trim removed 8 bases at V and 3 bases at J, leaving 6 bases unmatched. The germline gives CDR1 DFQATT, CDR2 SNEGSKA (reference sequence). This CDR3 region has 13 residues.

This clonotype came up a few times. The chain links TRBV6-6 to TRBJ2-7; D is uncertain. Looked up from germline, CDR1 is MNHNY and CDR2 is SVGAGI (reference sequence). The CDR3 runs to 12 residues. The V end lost 2 bases, the J end lost 3 bases, and 5 bases lay between the germline ends. CDR3 protein: CASSYRNYEQYF. CDR3 bases: TGTGCCAGCAGTTACAGGAACTACGAGCAGTACTTC.

This clonotype was seen only a few times. The chain employs TRBV29-1 and TRBJ1-1; D uncertain. Deletions cut 4 bases from V and 4 bases from J, with 13 bases between. The CDR3 spans 13 residues. From germline, CDR1 is SQVTM and CDR2 ANQGSEA. CDR3 sequence reads: CSVGRRASTEAFF. CDR3 DNA sequence: TGCAGCGTTGGAAGACGGGCGAGCACTGAAGCTTTCTTT. Full variable domain (outside the CDR3, taken from reference TRBV29-1 and TRBJ1-1): SAVISQKPSRDICQRGTSLTIQCQVDSQVTMMFWYRQQPGQSLTLIATANQGSEATYESGFVIDKFPISRPNLTFSTLTVSNMSPEDSSIYLCSVGRRASTEAFFGQGTRLTVV.

The chain combines TRBV3-1 with TRBJ2-3; tentative D call: TRBD2 (5 bases). Germline V gene lookup returns CDR1 LGHDT and CDR2 YNNKEL (reference sequence). Trimming took 0 bases from V and 8 from J, leaving 9 bases between them. The CDR3 is 13 amino acids. CDR3: CASSQEEAGTQYF. The CDR3 DNA is TGTGCCAGCAGCCAAGAGGAGGCAGGTACGCAGTATTTT.

This clonotype was found a few times. The chain uses TRBV2 and TRBJ1-2; D is unresolved. V lost 0 bases and J 4 bases, leaving 15 bases between the germline ends. CDR1 is SNHLY and CDR2 is FYNNEI in the germline V gene. The CDR3 extends over 16 amino acids. CDR3 in amino acids: CASSEARTAGLYGYTF. The CDR3 DNA reads as TGTGCCAGCAGTGAAGCCCGGACGGCGGGTCTCTATGGCTACACCTTC.

This CDR3 is CASSLASGTMTYEQYF. CDR3 bases: TGTGCCAGCAGCTTGGCGTCAGGGACCATGACCTACGAGCAGTACTTC. The V call is TRBV5-6, the J call TRBJ2-7; D may match TRBD1 or TRBD2 (5 bases each). The CDR3 consists of 16 residues. Trimming stripped 0 bases from V and 2 bases from J, with 15 bases between. The V gene's germline CDR1 is SGHDT and CDR2 YYEEEE.

J is TRBJ1-2 and V is TRBV10-3; no firm D call. V shed 0 bases and J shed 6 bases, with 8 bases lying between them. This CDR3 is built from 13 residues. The V gene's germline CDR1 is ENHRY and CDR2 SYGVKD. CDR3 region: CAISESKKDGYTF. The CDR3 nucleotides are TGTGCCATCAGTGAGTCTAAAAAGGATGGCTACACCTTC.

The gene calls are TRBV12-3 or TRBV12-4 and TRBJ2-1, with TRBD1 identical over 8 bases. V lost 2 bases, J lost 12 bases, and 0 bases stayed unmatched. The CDR3 runs to 11 residues. The CDR3 DNA is TGTGCCAGCAGTTTACAGGGGGCGCAGTTCTTC. This gives the protein CASSLQGAQFF.

Ten or more counts support this clonotype. The rearrangement uses TRBV13 and TRBJ2-3, with D hard to call. Between the trimmed V and J ends, which lost 5 bases and 6 bases, there was a span of 9 bases. CDR3 length: 12 residues. Germline loops: CDR1 PRHDT, CDR2 FYEKMQ (reference sequence). The CDR3 sequence is CASSPEEDTQYF. CDR3 coding DNA: TGTGCCAGCAGCCCTGAAGAGGATACGCAGTATTTT.

The chain links TRBV6-2 or TRBV6-3 to TRBJ2-7; perhaps TRBD1 as D (6 bases). The DNA matches TRBJ2-5 better at its end, which makes the J call doubtful. The CDR3 runs to 16 residues. CDR1 is MNHEY, CDR2 SVGEGT, per germline. CDR3 nucleotide sequence: TGTGCCAGCAGTTACCCTACCGGGACATCAACCGAGACCCAGTACTTC. Its translation is CASSYPTGTSTETQYF.

This chain connects TRBV10-3 to TRBJ1-2; 8 bases match TRBD1. CDR1 ENHRY and CDR2 SYGVKD come from the germline V gene. V lost 11 bases and J lost 2; bases outside the gene matches: 10. The CDR3 has 14 residues. CDR3: CAVTEGQVNYGYTF. The CDR3 DNA is TGTGCCGTCACCGAGGGACAGGTCAACTATGGCTACACCTTC.